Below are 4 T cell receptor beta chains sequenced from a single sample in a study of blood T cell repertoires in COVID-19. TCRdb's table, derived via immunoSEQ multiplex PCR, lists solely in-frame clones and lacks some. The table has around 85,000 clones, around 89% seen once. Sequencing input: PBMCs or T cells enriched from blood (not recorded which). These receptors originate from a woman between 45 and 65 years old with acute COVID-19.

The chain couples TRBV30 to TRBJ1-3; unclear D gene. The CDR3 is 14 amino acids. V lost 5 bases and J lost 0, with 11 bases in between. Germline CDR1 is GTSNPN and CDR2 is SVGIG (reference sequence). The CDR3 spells CAWSERGSGNTIYF. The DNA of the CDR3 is TGTGCCTGGTCGGAGCGGGGCTCTGGAAACACCATATATTTT.

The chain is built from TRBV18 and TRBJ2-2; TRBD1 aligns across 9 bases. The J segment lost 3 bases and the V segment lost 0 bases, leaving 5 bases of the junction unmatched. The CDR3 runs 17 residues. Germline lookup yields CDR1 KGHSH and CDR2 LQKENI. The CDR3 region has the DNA TGTGCCAGCTCACCACCCGCGACAGGGGGGTACACCGGGGAGCTGTTTTTT. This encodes CASSPPATGGYTGELFF.

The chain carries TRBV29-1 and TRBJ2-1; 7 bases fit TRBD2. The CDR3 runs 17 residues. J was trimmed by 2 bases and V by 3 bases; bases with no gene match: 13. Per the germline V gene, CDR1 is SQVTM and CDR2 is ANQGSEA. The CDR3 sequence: CSVEGGIRGIPYNEQFF. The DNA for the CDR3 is TGCAGCGTTGAGGGGGGGATTCGGGGTATCCCCTACAATGAGCAGTTCTTC.

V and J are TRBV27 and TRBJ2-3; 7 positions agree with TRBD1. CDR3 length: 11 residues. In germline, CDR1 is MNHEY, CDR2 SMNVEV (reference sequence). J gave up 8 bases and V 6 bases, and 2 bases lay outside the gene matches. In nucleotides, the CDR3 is TGTGCCAGCAGACAGGGGTTTACGCAGTATTTT. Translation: CASRQGFTQYF.